Listed below are T cell receptor beta chains from one sample, sequenced in a study of shared clonotypes between healthy human individuals. The table came from immunoSEQ multiplex PCR; TCRdb's copy has only in-frame clones and leaves some out. The profile shows about half a million clones, around 79% of them singletons. Material for sequencing was PBMCs. The receptors derive from a woman aged 35 to 49 in good health. Some clones in this sample may be carry-over from other donors' samples. CDR3s include the opening cysteine and the closing phenylalanine or tryptophan. D genes are given only for firm matches.

V gene: TRBV6-6
D gene: TRBD1
J gene: TRBJ2-3
CDR3 DNA: TGTGCCAGCAGGGCCGGGACAGGGGCGGGAGATACGCAGTATTTT
CDR3 protein: CASRAGTGAGDTQYF

V gene: TRBV18
D gene: .
J gene: TRBJ1-4
CDR3 DNA: TGTGCCAGCTCACCCGACAGAATGGGAAAAGTGTTGTTTTTT
CDR3 protein: CASSPDRMGKVLFF

V gene: TRBV28
D gene: .
J gene: TRBJ1-1
CDR3 DNA: TGTGCCAGCAGTTCCCACCCAGCTGAAGCTTTCTTT
CDR3 protein: CASSSHPAEAFF

V gene: TRBV4-1
D gene: .
J gene: TRBJ1-1
CDR3 DNA: TGCGCCAGCAGCCAAGAACTCGGTCAGGCGTACACTGAAGCTTTCTTT
CDR3 protein: CASSQELGQAYTEAFF

V gene: TRBV7-9
D gene: TRBD1
J gene: TRBJ1-1
CDR3 DNA: TGTGCCAGCAGCTCGGGACAGGGTAAGAACACTGAAGCTTTCTTT
CDR3 protein: CASSSGQGKNTEAFF

V gene: TRBV29-1
D gene: .
J gene: TRBJ2-7
CDR3 DNA: TGCAGCGTTAGGCCTAGCAGCTACGAGCAGTACTTC
CDR3 protein: CSVRPSSYEQYF

V gene: TRBV5-1
D gene: TRBD2
J gene: TRBJ2-3
CDR3 DNA: TGCGCCAGCAGCTCCGGACTAGCGGTTAGCACAGATACGCAGTATTTT
CDR3 protein: CASSSGLAVSTDTQYF

V gene: TRBV30
D gene: .
J gene: TRBJ2-5
CDR3 DNA: TGTGCCTGGAGTGTACCGGGCGGATCAGAGACCCAGTACTTC
CDR3 protein: CAWSVPGGSETQYF

V gene: TRBV15
D gene: TRBD2
J gene: TRBJ2-1
CDR3 DNA: TGTGCCTCAGAAGGGACTAGCGGGAGTACGGAGCAGTTCTTC
CDR3 protein: CASEGTSGSTEQFF

V gene: TRBV6-5
D gene: .
J gene: TRBJ1-2
CDR3 DNA: TGTGCCAGCAGTTACCCGAAAGGGGGCTACACCTTC
CDR3 protein: CASSYPKGGYTF